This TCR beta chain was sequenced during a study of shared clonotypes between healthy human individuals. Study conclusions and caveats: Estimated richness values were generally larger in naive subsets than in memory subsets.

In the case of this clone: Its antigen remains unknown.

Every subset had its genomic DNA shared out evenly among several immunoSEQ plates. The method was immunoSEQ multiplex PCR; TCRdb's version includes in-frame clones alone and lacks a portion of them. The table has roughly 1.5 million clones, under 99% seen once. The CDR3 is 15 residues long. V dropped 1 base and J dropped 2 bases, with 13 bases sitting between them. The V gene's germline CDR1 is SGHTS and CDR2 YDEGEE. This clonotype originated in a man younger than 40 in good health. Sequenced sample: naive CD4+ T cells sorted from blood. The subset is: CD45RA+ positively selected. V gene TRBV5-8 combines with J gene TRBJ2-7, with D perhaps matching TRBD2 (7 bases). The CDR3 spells CASSLRGGPTYEQYF. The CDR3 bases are TGTGCCAGCAGCTTGAGGGGGGGGCCTACCTACGAGCAGTACTTC. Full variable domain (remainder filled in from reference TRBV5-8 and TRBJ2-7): EAGVTQSPTHLIKTRGQQATLRCSPISGHTSVYWYQQALGLGLQFLLWYDEGEERNRGNFPPRFSGRQFPNYSSELNVNALELEDSALYLCASSLRGGPTYEQYFGPGTRLTVT.